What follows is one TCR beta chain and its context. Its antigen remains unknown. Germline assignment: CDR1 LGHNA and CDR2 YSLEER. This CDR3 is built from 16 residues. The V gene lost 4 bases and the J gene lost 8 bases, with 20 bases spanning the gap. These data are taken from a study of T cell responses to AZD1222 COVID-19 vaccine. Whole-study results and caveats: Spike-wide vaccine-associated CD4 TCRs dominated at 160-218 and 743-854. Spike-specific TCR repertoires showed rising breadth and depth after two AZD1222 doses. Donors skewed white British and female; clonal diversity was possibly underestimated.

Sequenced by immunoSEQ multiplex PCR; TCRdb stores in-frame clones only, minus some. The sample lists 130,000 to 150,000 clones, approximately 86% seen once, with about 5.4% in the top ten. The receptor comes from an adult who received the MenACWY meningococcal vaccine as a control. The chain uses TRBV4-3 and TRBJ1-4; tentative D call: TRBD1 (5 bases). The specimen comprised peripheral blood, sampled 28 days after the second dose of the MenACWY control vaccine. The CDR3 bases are TGCGCCAGCAGCCCGCGACAGTTCTCGCTAGGGGAAAAACTGTTTTTT. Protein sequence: CASSPRQFSLGEKLFF.